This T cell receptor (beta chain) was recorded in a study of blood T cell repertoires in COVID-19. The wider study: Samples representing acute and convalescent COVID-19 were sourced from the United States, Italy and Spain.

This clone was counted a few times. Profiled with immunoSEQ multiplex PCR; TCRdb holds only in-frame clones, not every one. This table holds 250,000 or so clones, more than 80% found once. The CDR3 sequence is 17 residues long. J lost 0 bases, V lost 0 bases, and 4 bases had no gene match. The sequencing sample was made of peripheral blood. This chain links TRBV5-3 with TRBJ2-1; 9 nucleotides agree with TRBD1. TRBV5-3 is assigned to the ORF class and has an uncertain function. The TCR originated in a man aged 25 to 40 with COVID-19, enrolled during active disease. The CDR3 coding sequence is TGTGCCAGAAGCTTGGACAGGGGGCCTAGCTCCTACAATGAGCAGTTCTTC. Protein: CARSLDRGPSSYNEQFF.